A selection of T cell receptor beta chains follows, all from one sample in a study of CD8 T cells in Susac syndrome. Via MiXCR, TCRdb re-called the immunoSEQ multiplex PCR reads, giving one row per CDR3 protein. The profile covers about 290,000 distinct CDR3 sequences, with around 85% appearing a single time and 0.2% to 0.25% taken by the ten largest. Sequencing was done on a sample of CD8+ T cells from PBMCs. These receptors came from a human donor with multiple sclerosis. The CDR3 runs from the conserved cysteine through the conserved F or W. Fields, in order: J gene, D gene, clone size, V gene, CDR3 protein, CDR3 DNA. The D gene is left open where the match is weak. Some rows mark clone size as missing; the rest say once, few, many or name a class of expanded clone.

J gene: TRBJ1-1
D gene: TRBD1
clone size: .
V gene: TRBV5-4
CDR3 protein: CASSLEGARGTEAFF
CDR3 DNA: TGTGCCAGCAGCTTGGAGGGGGCGCGGGGCACTGAAGCTTTCTTT

J gene: TRBJ1-1
D gene: TRBD1
clone size: .
V gene: TRBV24-1
CDR3 protein: CAAGTGSEAFF
CDR3 DNA: TGTGCCGCCGGGACAGGGAGTGAAGCTTTCTTT

J gene: TRBJ2-7
D gene: .
clone size: few
V gene: TRBV7-9
CDR3 protein: CASSSPSYEQYF
CDR3 DNA: TGTGCCAGCAGCTCGCCGTCCTACGAGCAGTACTTC

J gene: TRBJ1-1
D gene: .
clone size: few
V gene: TRBV28
CDR3 protein: CASSYTTDTEAFF
CDR3 DNA: TGTGCCAGCAGTTATACGACGGACACTGAAGCTTTCTTT

J gene: TRBJ2-7
D gene: .
clone size: .
V gene: TRBV14
CDR3 protein: CASSQEPGWAYEQYF
CDR3 DNA: TGTGCCAGCAGCCAAGAACCGGGTTGGGCCTACGAGCAGTACTTC

J gene: TRBJ2-7
D gene: TRBD2
clone size: .
V gene: TRBV20-1
CDR3 protein: CSACRTSGDRSYEQYF
CDR3 DNA: TGCAGTGCTTGCCGGACTAGCGGGGACCGCTCCTACGAGCAGTACTTC

J gene: TRBJ1-5
D gene: TRBD1
clone size: once
V gene: TRBV27
CDR3 protein: CASSLLQGRQPQHF
CDR3 DNA: TGTGCCAGCAGTTTATTACAGGGGAGGCAGCCCCAGCATTTT

J gene: TRBJ2-3
D gene: TRBD2
clone size: .
V gene: TRBV28
CDR3 protein: CASRRFPTGLGLAGPSRGTDTQYF
CDR3 DNA: TGTGCCAGCAGACGCTTTCCGACAGGGTTGGGACTAGCGGGACCTTCTAGGGGTACAGATACGCAGTATTTT

J gene: TRBJ2-7
D gene: TRBD1
clone size: .
V gene: TRBV20-1
CDR3 protein: CSAKATGTAIGDYEQYF
CDR3 DNA: TGCAGTGCGAAAGCGACCGGGACAGCCATTGGAGACTACGAGCAGTACTTC

J gene: TRBJ2-1
D gene: .
clone size: .
V gene: TRBV9
CDR3 protein: CASSVESGQGEFF
CDR3 DNA: TGTGCCAGCAGCGTAGAGTCAGGGCAGGGTGAGTTCTTC

J gene: TRBJ2-1
D gene: TRBD1
clone size: once
V gene: TRBV24-1
CDR3 protein: CATSEGQGTDEQFF
CDR3 DNA: TGTGCCACCAGTGAGGGACAGGGAACGGATGAGCAGTTCTTC

J gene: TRBJ2-7
D gene: TRBD2
clone size: .
V gene: TRBV28
CDR3 protein: CASSTPPRDYSYEQYF
CDR3 DNA: TGTGCCAGCAGCACCCCGCCCCGGGACTACTCCTACGAGCAGTACTTC

J gene: TRBJ1-2
D gene: TRBD1
clone size: few
V gene: TRBV7-9
CDR3 protein: CASTIGTDYGYTF
CDR3 DNA: TGTGCCAGCACCATCGGGACAGACTATGGCTACACCTTC

J gene: TRBJ2-3
D gene: TRBD2
clone size: .
V gene: TRBV7-3
CDR3 protein: CASSPGQGGDTQYF
CDR3 DNA: TGTGCCAGCAGCCCCGGGCAGGGAGGGGATACGCAGTATTTT

J gene: TRBJ2-7
D gene: .
clone size: .
V gene: TRBV19
CDR3 protein: CASRGIGLFKQYF
CDR3 DNA: TGTGCCAGTAGGGGGATAGGACTTTTCAAGCAGTACTTC

J gene: TRBJ2-7
D gene: .
clone size: .
V gene: TRBV5-6
CDR3 protein: CASSGIGGNEQYF
CDR3 DNA: TGTGCCAGCAGCGGCATCGGGGGCAACGAGCAGTACTTC

J gene: TRBJ2-2
D gene: .
clone size: .
V gene: TRBV28
CDR3 protein: CASSSPGRRGTGELFF
CDR3 DNA: TGTGCCAGCAGTTCCCCGGGACGGCGGGGCACCGGGGAGCTGTTTTTT

J gene: TRBJ2-7
D gene: TRBD1
clone size: .
V gene: TRBV18
CDR3 protein: CASSTGTGSYEQYF
CDR3 DNA: TGTGCCAGCTCGACCGGGACAGGCTCCTACGAGCAGTACTTC

J gene: TRBJ1-2
D gene: .
clone size: .
V gene: TRBV20-1
CDR3 protein: CSAPGPLRPGYTF
CDR3 DNA: TGCAGTGCTCCCGGGCCGTTAAGGCCAGGCTACACCTTC

J gene: TRBJ2-7
D gene: TRBD1
clone size: .
V gene: TRBV27
CDR3 protein: CASRGQAYEQYF
CDR3 DNA: TGTGCCAGCAGGGGACAGGCCTACGAGCAGTACTTC

J gene: TRBJ1-1
D gene: .
clone size: .
V gene: TRBV4-3
CDR3 protein: CASSQGGLVAFF
CDR3 DNA: TGCGCCAGCAGCCAAGGTGGTCTCGTGGCTTTCTTT

J gene: TRBJ2-5
D gene: .
clone size: .
V gene: TRBV27
CDR3 protein: CATRVVETQYF
CDR3 DNA: TGTGCCACCAGGGTAGTAGAGACCCAGTACTTC